The 25 T cell receptor beta chains below all came from one sample that was sequenced in a study of CD8+CD57+ T cells in acquired aplastic anemia. According to the study, genomic DNA was the template for TCR beta VDJ and CDR3 profiling. From the reads, TCRdb called clonotypes with MiXCR, one entry per CDR3 protein. The sample includes 95,000 to 120,000 distinct CDR3 sequences, approximately 49% of them seen just once. The sample comprised sorted CD4+, CD8+, or CD8+CD57+ T cells (not recorded which) from PBMCs. Receptors originate from a human donor in good health, serving as a control.

V usage is TRBV7-9 and J usage is TRBJ2-5, with TRBD1 matching over 7 bases. In germline, CDR1 is SEHNR, CDR2 FQNEAQ (reference sequence). This CDR3 region has 14 residues. The ends lost 5 bases at V and 5 bases at J; junction bases unmatched: 8. CDR3 protein: CASSDRTGPETQYF. As DNA, the CDR3 is TGTGCCAGCAGCGATCGGACAGGCCCGGAGACCCAGTACTTC.

The rearrangement uses TRBV25-1 and TRBJ1-5; D is ambiguous. This CDR3 spans 13 amino acids. V was pared by 4 bases and J by 4 bases, with 8 bases between. Germline lookup yields CDR1 MGHDK and CDR2 SYGVNS. DNA for the CDR3: TGTGCCAGCAGTGGGGTAGGGAATCAGCCCCAGCATTTT. Translation: CASSGVGNQPQHF.

This clonotype was counted ten times or more. The chain uses TRBV7-9 and TRBJ1-1; tentative D call: TRBD1 (6 bases). There are 13 residues in the CDR3. The ends were cut back, 8 bases at V and 5 bases at J, with 15 bases in the middle. Germline V CDR1 and CDR2: SEHNR, FQNEAQ (reference sequence). For the CDR3, the DNA is TGTGCCAGCCGCTCGGGGGCGAGTACTGAAGCTTTCTTT. Translating it yields CASRSGASTEAFF.

CDR3 residues: CATRDGHSLEAFF. The CDR3 DNA is TGTGCCACCAGGGACGGACACAGTCTTGAAGCTTTCTTT. V usage is TRBV24-1 and J usage is TRBJ1-1; possibly TRBD1 for D (5 bases). Trimming removed 7 bases from V and 7 bases from J, with 15 bases in between. Germline V gene data show CDR1 as KGHDR and CDR2 as SFDVKD. The CDR3 is 13 residues long.

This clonotype was recorded once. The DNA is left out, because the CDR3 cannot be placed on it with certainty; the CDR3 is given as TCRdb lists it. The V call is TRBV13, the J call TRBJ1-5. Germline CDR1 is PRHDT and CDR2 is FYEKMQ (reference sequence). The CDR3 spans 21 amino acids, including both terminal residues. The CDR3 loop reads CASSLREGEQYFGPGNQPQHF.

This clonotype was seen many times. This chain uses TRBV9 with TRBJ2-2, with TRBD1 matching 7 bases. This CDR3 has 14 amino acids. V shed 3 bases, J shed 1 base, and the junction held 0 bases outside the gene matches. Germline V lookup: CDR1 SGDLS, CDR2 YYNGEE. CDR3 coding DNA: TGTGCCAGCAGCGGGGACAGGAACACCGGGGAGCTGTTTTTT. Translation gives CASSGDRNTGELFF. Full variable domain (missing parts from reference TRBV9 and TRBJ2-2): DSGVTQTPKHLITATGQRVTLRCSPRSGDLSVYWYQQSLDQGLQFLIQYYNGEERAKGNILERFSAQQFPDLHSELNLSSLELGDSALYFCASSGDRNTGELFFGEGSRLTVL.

This clonotype appeared once. V is TRBV15 and J is TRBJ2-7; 8 bases fit TRBD1. The CDR3 has 14 residues. The V gene end was trimmed by 3 bases and the J gene end by 5 bases; junction bases not matched to a gene: 6. The germline V gene encodes CDR1 LNHNV and CDR2 YYDKDF (reference sequence). CDR3 nucleotide sequence: TGTGCCACCAGCAGTGGACAGGGCGCCCACGAGCAGTACTTC. Its translation: CATSSGQGAHEQYF.

The chain joins TRBV10-3 to TRBJ1-1; TRBD1 matches at 12 bases. Germline V gene data show CDR1 as ENHRY and CDR2 as SYGVKD. This CDR3 has 15 amino acids. Trimming cost V 10 bases and J 4 bases; bases outside gene matches: 10. The CDR3 DNA is TGTGCCACCTACTCCCCGGGACAGGGGGCCACTGAAGCTTTCTTT. It codes for CATYSPGQGATEAFF.

The rearrangement joins TRBV2 to TRBJ2-3; the D is unclear. V was pared by 8 bases and J by 3 bases, with 15 bases between. Germline V gives CDR1 SNHLY, CDR2 FYNNEI. The CDR3 is 14 residues long. The CDR3 nucleotides read TGTGCCAGCCGGTCGACCCGCCGAACAGATACGCAGTATTTT. As protein: CASRSTRRTDTQYF.

In its sample, this clonotype was seen many times. The rearrangement joins TRBV12-3 or TRBV12-4 to TRBJ2-7, with 11 bases lining up with TRBD2. The V and J ends lost 2 bases and 6 bases, in that order; junction bases with no gene match: 3. This CDR3 is 14 amino acids long. CDR3 protein: CASSLKLAGGEQYF. The CDR3, as DNA: TGTGCCAGCAGTTTAAAGCTAGCGGGGGGCGAGCAGTACTTC.

J is TRBJ2-7 and V is TRBV20-1; 9 bases fit TRBD1. Germline V CDR1 and CDR2: DFQATT, SNEGSKA (reference sequence). Unmatched junction bases numbered 6, after V lost 3 bases and J lost 12 bases. The CDR3 is 11 residues long. CDR3: CSARRDREWYF. The CDR3 DNA is TGCAGTGCTAGGAGGGACAGGGAATGGTACTTC.

This clonotype was seen a few times. The rearrangement joins TRBV19 to TRBJ2-2; tentatively, D is TRBD1 (6 bases). In germline, CDR1 is LNHDA, CDR2 SQIVND (reference sequence). This CDR3 has 14 residues. With 5 bases removed from V and 3 bases from J, the gap between germline ends came to 10 bases. The CDR3 sequence: CASSWGQDTGELFF. DNA for the CDR3: TGTGCCAGTAGTTGGGGGCAGGACACCGGGGAGCTGTTTTTT.

This clonotype was seen ten or more times. The V and J genes are TRBV12-3 or TRBV12-4 and TRBJ1-1; TRBD1 is a possible D gene (5 bases). The CDR3 is made up of 13 amino acids. V was shortened by 3 bases and J by 11 bases, with 16 bases between the two germline ends. The CDR3 DNA is TGTGCCAGCAGTTTTGGACCGGGGGAAGACGCTTTCTTT. Its protein product is CASSFGPGEDAFF.

Ten or more counts support this clonotype. The CDR3 nucleotides read TGTGCCAGTAGTCCAGGGTTAAACACCGGGGAGCTGTTTTTT. As protein: CASSPGLNTGELFF. This chain connects TRBV19 to TRBJ2-2, with a weak D call TRBD1 (5 bases). The CDR3 loop spans 14 amino acids. Germline assignment: CDR1 LNHDA and CDR2 SQIVND (reference sequence). V was shortened by 5 bases and J by 2 bases, with 9 bases between the two germline ends.

CDR3 in amino acids: CASSHTTGPEQFF. CDR3 coding DNA: TGTGCCAGCAGCCACACCACAGGGCCAGAGCAGTTCTTC. V usage is TRBV11-2 and J usage is TRBJ2-1, with TRBD1 as a possible D gene (6 bases). This CDR3 spans 13 amino acids. Germline V gene lookup returns CDR1 SGHAT and CDR2 FQNNGV. V lost 5 bases and J lost 10, with 15 bases in between.

This chain uses TRBV15 with TRBJ2-3; 7 nucleotides match TRBD2. Unmatched junction bases numbered 6, after V lost 0 bases and J lost 0 bases. The CDR3 length is 17 residues. From germline, CDR1 is LNHNV and CDR2 YYDKDF (reference sequence). The CDR3 sequence is CATSRDGGGESTDTQYF. DNA of the CDR3: TGTGCCACCAGCAGAGATGGGGGGGGGGAAAGCACAGATACGCAGTATTTT. Complete variable domain (other parts from reference TRBV15 and TRBJ2-3): DAMVIQNPRYQVTQFGKPVTLSCSQTLNHNVMYWYQQKSSQAPKLLFHYYDKDFNNEADTPDNFQSRRPNTSFCFLDIRSPGLGDTAMYLCATSRDGGGESTDTQYFGPGTRLTVL.

This clonotype has a handful of counts. A much more abundant neighbour one base away suggests this may be a read error. The chain carries TRBV7-8 and TRBJ1-2, with D perhaps matching TRBD1 (6 bases). The germline CDR1 and CDR2 sequences are SGHVS and FQNEAQ. This CDR3 has 14 residues. CDR3 sequence (DNA): TGTCCCAGCAGCTACACTCAGGGGTACTATGGCTACACCTTC. It is translated as CPSSYTQGYYGYTF.

This clonotype was picked up one time. J is TRBJ1-1 and V is TRBV15; 7 bases fit TRBD1. J lost 3 bases, V lost 4 bases, and 5 bases had no gene match. CDR1 and CDR2 from the germline V gene are LNHNV and YYDKDF (reference sequence). CDR3 length equals 14 residues. The CDR3 DNA follows: TGTGCCACCAGCATCAGGGGGTTCGACACTGAAGCTTTCTTT. Its translation is CATSIRGFDTEAFF.

The rearrangement links TRBV24-1 to TRBJ2-1, with no clear D. CDR1 KGHDR and CDR2 SFDVKD come from the germline V gene. The length of the CDR3 is 12 residues. The V and J ends lost 5 bases and 6 bases respectively, with 7 bases between them. The DNA of the CDR3 is TGTGCCACCAGTGTCGTAGGCAATGAGCAGTTCTTC. Protein product: CATSVVGNEQFF.

This clonotype was recorded once. The V call is TRBV11-2, the J call TRBJ2-7, with 13 bases that match TRBD2. This CDR3 is 18 amino acids long. The V segment lost 6 bases and the J segment 0 bases; nucleotides outside the gene matches: 11. The V gene's germline CDR1 is SGHAT and CDR2 FQNNGV. DNA of the CDR3: TGTGCCAGCAGTGAGGTGGGACTAGCGGGGCACCACTCCTACGAGCAGTACTTC. Its protein product is CASSEVGLAGHHSYEQYF.

This clonotype was recorded many times. The chain couples TRBV25-1 to TRBJ2-7, with D possibly matching TRBD2 (7 bases). CDR3 length equals 13 residues. Germline assignment: CDR1 MGHDK and CDR2 SYGVNS. Trimming left V 4 bases short and J 7 bases short, with 14 bases between. The CDR3 DNA reads as TGTGCCAGCAGTGGGGGGGGCCGGGGGGAGCAGTACTTC. It translates to CASSGGGRGEQYF.

This chain joins TRBV11-2 and TRBJ1-6; D unresolved. Trimming shortened V by 8 bases and J by 14 bases, and 25 bases separated the two germline ends. CDR3 size: 15 residues. CDR1 SGHAT and CDR2 FQNNGV come from the germline V gene. As DNA, the CDR3 is TGTGCCAGCGATTCCGTCGAGGCTTCGGGGTTGGCCCTCCACTTT. Protein sequence: CASDSVEASGLALHF.

The chain recombines TRBV9 with TRBJ1-2; D call uncertain. This CDR3 has 11 amino acids. The germline CDR1 and CDR2 sequences are SGDLS and YYNGEE. The V end lost 0 bases, the J end lost 7 bases, and 4 bases lay between the germline ends. CDR3 DNA: TGTGCCAGCAGCGTAGGTGGTGGCTACACCTTC. Translating it yields CASSVGGGYTF.

This clonotype was seen more than once but under ten times. The chain has TRBV20-1 and TRBJ2-7; 7 bases are a match to TRBD1. Losses at the gene ends were 3 bases for V and 3 bases for J; bases not matched to a gene: 8. In germline, CDR1 is DFQATT, CDR2 SNEGSKA (reference sequence). This CDR3 spans 14 amino acids. CDR3 sequence reads: CSASPSTGNYEQYF. The CDR3 DNA follows: TGCAGTGCTAGTCCATCGACAGGGAACTACGAGCAGTACTTC.

The genes are TRBV24-1 and TRBJ1-2; a weak D match, TRBD1 (6 bases). CDR1 KGHDR and CDR2 SFDVKD come from the germline V gene. This CDR3 is 14 amino acids long. V was cut by 4 bases and J by 4 bases, with 12 bases left in between. The CDR3 DNA reads as TGTGCCACCAGTGAGCCAGGGGTCCCCTATGGCTACACCTTC. Protein sequence: CATSEPGVPYGYTF.